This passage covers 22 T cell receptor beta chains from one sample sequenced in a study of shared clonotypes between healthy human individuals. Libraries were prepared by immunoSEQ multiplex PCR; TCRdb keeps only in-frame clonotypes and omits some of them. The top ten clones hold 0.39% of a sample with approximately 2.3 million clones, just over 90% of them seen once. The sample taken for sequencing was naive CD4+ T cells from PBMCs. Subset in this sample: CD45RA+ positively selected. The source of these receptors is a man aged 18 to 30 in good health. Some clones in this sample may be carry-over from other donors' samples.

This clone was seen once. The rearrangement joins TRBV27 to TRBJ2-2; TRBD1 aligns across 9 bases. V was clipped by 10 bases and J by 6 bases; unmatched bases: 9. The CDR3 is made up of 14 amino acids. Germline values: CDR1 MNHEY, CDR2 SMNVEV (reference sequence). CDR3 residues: CATCRDRVPGELFF. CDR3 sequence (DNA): TGTGCCACCTGCCGGGACAGGGTTCCCGGGGAGCTGTTTTTT.

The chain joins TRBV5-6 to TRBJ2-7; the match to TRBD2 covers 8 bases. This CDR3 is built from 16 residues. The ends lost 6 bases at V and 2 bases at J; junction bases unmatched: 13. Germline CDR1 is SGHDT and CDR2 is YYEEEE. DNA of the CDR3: TGTGCCAGCACCCGATATGCGGGAGGCTTCACCTACGAGCAGTACTTC. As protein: CASTRYAGGFTYEQYF.

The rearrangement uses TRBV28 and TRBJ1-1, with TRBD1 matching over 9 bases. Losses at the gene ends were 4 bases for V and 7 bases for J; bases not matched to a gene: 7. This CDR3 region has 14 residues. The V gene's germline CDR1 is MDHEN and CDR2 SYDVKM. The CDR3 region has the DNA TGTGCCAGCAGTTCTCCGGGGACAGGGCTTGAAGCTTTCTTT. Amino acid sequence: CASSSPGTGLEAFF.

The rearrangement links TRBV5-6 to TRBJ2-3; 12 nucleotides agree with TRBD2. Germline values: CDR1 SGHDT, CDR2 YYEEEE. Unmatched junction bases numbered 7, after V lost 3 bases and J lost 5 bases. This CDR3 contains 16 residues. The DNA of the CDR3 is TGTGCCAGCAGCTCCCGACTAGCGGGAGTTGGAGATACGCAGTATTTT. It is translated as CASSSRLAGVGDTQYF.

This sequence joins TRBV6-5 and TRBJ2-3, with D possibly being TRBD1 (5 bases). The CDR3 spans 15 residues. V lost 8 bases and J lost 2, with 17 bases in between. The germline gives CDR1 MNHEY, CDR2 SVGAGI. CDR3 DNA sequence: TGTGCCAGCTCGAATAGGGGCAGCTACACAGATACGCAGTATTTT. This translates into CASSNRGSYTDTQYF.

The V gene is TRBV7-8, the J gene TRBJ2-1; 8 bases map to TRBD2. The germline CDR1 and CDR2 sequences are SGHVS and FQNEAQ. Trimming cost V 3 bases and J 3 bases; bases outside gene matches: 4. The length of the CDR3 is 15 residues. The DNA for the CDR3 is TGTGCCAGCAGCTTGCGCACTAGCGGCTACAATGAGCAGTTCTTC. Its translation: CASSLRTSGYNEQFF.

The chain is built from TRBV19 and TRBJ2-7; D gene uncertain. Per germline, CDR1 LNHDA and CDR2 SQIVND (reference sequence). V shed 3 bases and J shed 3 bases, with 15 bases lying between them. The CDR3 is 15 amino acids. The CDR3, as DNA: TGTGCCAGTAGTATCGGGCACGCGGATTACTACGAGCAGTACTTC. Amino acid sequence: CASSIGHADYYEQYF.

This chain's CDR3 is CASSYRQGAPEKLFF. CDR3 nucleotide sequence: TGTGCCAGCAGCTATCGACAGGGGGCGCCCGAAAAACTGTTTTTT. This chain uses TRBV7-2 with TRBJ1-4; the match to TRBD1 covers 10 bases. Germline lookup yields CDR1 SGHTA and CDR2 FQGNSA. After removal of 4 bases from V and 8 bases from J, the junction contained 7 bases not matched to a gene. There are 15 residues in the CDR3.

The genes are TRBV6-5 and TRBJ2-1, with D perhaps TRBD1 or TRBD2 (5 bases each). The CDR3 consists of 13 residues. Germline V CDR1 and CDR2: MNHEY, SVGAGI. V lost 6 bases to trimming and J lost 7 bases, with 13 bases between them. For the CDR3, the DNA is TGTGCCAGCAGGAGGGACCCAGGGAATGAGCAGTTCTTC. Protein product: CASRRDPGNEQFF.

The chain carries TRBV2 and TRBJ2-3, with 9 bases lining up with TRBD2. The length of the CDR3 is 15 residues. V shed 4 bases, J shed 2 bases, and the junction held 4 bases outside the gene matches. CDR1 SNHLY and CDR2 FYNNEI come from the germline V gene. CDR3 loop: CASSASGRPTDTQYF. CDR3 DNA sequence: TGTGCCAGCAGTGCGAGCGGGAGGCCCACAGATACGCAGTATTTT.

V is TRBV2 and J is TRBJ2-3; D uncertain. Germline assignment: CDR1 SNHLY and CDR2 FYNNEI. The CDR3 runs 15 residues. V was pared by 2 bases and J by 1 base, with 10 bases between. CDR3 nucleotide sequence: TGTGCCAGCAGTGAATTTCCCCCGGGCACAGATACGCAGTATTTT. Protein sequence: CASSEFPPGTDTQYF.

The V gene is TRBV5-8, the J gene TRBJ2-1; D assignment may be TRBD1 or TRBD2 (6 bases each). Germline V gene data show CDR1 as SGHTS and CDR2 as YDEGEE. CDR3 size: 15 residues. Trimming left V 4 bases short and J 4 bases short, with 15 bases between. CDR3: CASSLGGIEYNEQFF. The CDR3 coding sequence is TGTGCCAGCAGCCTAGGGGGGATTGAGTACAATGAGCAGTTCTTC.

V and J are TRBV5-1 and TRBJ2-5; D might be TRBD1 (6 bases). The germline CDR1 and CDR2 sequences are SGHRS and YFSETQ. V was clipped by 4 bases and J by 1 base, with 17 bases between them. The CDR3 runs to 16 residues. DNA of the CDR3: TGCGCCAGCAGCCAGGGACAAGCCAATCGCCAAGAGACCCAGTACTTC. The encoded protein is CASSQGQANRQETQYF.

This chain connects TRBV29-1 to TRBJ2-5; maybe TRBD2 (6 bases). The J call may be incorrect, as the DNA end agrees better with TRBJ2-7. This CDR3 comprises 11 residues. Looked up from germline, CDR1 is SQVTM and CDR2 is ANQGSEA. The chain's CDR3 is CSVAGGYEQYF. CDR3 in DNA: TGCAGCGTTGCCGGGGGCTACGAGCAGTACTTC.

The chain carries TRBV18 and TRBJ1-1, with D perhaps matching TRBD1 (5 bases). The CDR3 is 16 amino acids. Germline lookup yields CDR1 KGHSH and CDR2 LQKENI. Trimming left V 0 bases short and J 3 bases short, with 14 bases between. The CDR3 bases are TGTGCCAGCTCACCACCGGCCGGGACGGGGTACACTGAAGCTTTCTTT. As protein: CASSPPAGTGYTEAFF.

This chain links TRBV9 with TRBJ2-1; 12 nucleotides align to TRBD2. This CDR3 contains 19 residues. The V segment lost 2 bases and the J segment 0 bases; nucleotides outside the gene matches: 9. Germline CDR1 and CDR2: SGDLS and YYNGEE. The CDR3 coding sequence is TGTGCCAGCAGCGTCGGGACTAGCGGGTACAGGAGCTCCTACAATGAGCAGTTCTTC. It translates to CASSVGTSGYRSSYNEQFF.

CDR3 region: CASSRPGLASDEQFF. CDR3 in DNA: TGTGCCAGCAGTAGACCGGGACTAGCTAGTGATGAGCAGTTCTTC. The chain employs TRBV28 and TRBJ2-1; 9 bases fit TRBD2. Germline-derived CDR1 and CDR2 are MDHEN and SYDVKM. The CDR3 is made up of 15 amino acids. After removal of 5 bases from V and 8 bases from J, the junction contained 10 bases not matched to a gene.

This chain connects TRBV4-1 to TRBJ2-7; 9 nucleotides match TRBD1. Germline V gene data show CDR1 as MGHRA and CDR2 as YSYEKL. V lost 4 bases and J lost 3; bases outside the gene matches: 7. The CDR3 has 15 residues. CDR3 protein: CASSRGQGGIYEQYF. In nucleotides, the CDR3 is TGCGCCAGCAGCCGGGGACAGGGTGGAATCTACGAGCAGTACTTC.

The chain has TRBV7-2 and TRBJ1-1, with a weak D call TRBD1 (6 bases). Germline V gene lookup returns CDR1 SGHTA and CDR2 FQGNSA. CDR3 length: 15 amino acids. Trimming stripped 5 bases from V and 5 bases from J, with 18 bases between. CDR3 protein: CASSPIGGGRTEAFF. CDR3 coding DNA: TGTGCCAGCAGCCCTATAGGGGGGGGTAGGACTGAAGCTTTCTTT.

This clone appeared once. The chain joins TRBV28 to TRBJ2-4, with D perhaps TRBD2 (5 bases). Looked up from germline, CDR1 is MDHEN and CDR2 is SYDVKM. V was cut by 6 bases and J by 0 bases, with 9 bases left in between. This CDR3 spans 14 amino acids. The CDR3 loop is CASRDGLAKNIQYF. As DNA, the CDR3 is TGTGCCAGCAGGGATGGACTAGCCAAAAACATTCAGTACTTC.

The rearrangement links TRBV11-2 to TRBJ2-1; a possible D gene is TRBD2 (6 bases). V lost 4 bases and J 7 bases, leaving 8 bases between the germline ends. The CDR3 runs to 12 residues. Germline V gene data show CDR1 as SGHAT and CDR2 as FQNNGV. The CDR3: CASSSTRNEQFF. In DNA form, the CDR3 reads TGTGCCAGCAGCTCGACTAGAAATGAGCAGTTCTTC.

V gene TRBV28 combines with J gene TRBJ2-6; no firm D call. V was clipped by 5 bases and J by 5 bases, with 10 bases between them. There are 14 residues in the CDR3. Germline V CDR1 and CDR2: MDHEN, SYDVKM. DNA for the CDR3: TGTGCCAGCAGTCTGGTTTTACGGGCCAACGTCCTGACTTTC. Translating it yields CASSLVLRANVLTF.